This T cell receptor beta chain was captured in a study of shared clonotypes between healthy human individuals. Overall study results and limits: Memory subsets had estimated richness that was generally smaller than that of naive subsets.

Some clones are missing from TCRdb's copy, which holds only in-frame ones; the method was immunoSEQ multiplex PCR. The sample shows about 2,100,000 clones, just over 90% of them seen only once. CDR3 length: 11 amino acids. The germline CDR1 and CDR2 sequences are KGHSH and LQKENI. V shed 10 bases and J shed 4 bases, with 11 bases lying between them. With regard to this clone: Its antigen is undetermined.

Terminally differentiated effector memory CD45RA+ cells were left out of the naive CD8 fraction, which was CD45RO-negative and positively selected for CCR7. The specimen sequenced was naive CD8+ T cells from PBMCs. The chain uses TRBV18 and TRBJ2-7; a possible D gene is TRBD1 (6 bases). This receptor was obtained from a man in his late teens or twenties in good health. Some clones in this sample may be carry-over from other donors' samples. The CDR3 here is CAKLDRYEQYF. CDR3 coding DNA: TGTGCCAAGTTGGACAGATACGAGCAGTACTTC.